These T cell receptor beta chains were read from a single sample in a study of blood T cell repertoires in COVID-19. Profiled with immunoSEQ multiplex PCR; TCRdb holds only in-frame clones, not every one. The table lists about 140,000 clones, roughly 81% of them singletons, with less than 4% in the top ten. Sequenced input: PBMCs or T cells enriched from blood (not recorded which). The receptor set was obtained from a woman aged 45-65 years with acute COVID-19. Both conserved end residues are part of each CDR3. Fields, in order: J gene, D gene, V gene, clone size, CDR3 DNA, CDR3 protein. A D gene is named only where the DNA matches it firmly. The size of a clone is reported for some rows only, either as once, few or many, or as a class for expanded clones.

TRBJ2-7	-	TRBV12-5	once	TGTGCTAGTGGACGACAGGGAGGCGAGCAGTACTTC	CASGRQGGEQYF
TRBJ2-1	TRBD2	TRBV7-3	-	TGTGCCAGCAGCTTCTTTAGCGGGGTAGCGGGGAATGAGCAGTTCTTC	CASSFFSGVAGNEQFF
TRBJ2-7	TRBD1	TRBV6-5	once	TGTGCCAGCGGGGTCGACAGGGTAGCCTACGAGCAGTACTTC	CASGVDRVAYEQYF
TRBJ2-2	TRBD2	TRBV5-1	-	TGCGCCAGCAGCTTAAATCAGCGGGAACGTCGGACCGGGGAGCTGTTTTTT	CASSLNQRERRTGELFF
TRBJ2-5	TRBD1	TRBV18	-	TGTGCCAGCTCGGGCGGACAGGGAGAGACCCAGTACTTC	CASSGGQGETQYF
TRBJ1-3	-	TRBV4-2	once	TGTGCCAGCAGCCAAGATCGTCGGTCAGGGTCCGGAAACACCATATATTTT	CASSQDRRSGSGNTIYF
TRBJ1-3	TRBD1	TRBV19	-	TGTGCCAGTACCACGGACAGGGCAACTGGAAACACCATATATTTT	CASTTDRATGNTIYF
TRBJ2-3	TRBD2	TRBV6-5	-	TGTGCCATCCCGACTAGCGGGAGGGTAACAGATACGCAGTATTTT	CAIPTSGRVTDTQYF
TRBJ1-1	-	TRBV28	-	TGTGCCAGCGGCCAGGCTCAGGGGAACACTGAAGCTTTCTTT	CASGQAQGNTEAFF
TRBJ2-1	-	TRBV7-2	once	TGTGCCAGCAGCCGTCAGTCTCTTCTCAATGAGCAGTTCTTC	CASSRQSLLNEQFF
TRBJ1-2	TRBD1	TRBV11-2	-	TGTGCCAGCACCTACGGACAGGGAAACTATGGCTACACCTTC	CASTYGQGNYGYTF
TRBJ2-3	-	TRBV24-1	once	TGTGCCACCAGTGATAGTGGGGGCAACCGGGGAGCGCAGTATTTT	CATSDSGGNRGAQYF
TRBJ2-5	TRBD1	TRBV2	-	TGTGCCAGCAGTGAACCCCTCGGGGGACAGGGAGAAGAGACCCAGTACTTC	CASSEPLGGQGEETQYF
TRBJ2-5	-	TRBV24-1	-	TGTGCCACCAGTGATTTTGTAGCGGATCAAGAGACCCAGTACTTC	CATSDFVADQETQYF